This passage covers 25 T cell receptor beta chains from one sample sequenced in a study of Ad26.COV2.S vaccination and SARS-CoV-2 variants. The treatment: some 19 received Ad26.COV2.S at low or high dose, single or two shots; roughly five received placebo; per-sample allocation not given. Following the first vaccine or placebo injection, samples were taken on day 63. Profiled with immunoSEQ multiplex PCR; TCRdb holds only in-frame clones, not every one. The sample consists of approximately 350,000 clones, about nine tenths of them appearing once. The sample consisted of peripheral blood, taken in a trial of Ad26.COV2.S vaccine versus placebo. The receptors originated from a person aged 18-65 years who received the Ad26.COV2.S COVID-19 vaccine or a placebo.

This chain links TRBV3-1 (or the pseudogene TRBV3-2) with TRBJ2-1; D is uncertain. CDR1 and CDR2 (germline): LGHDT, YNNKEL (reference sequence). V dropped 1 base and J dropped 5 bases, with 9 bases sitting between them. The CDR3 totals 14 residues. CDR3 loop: CASSQAQFDNEQFF. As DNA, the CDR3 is TGTGCCAGCAGCCAAGCCCAATTTGACAATGAGCAGTTCTTC.

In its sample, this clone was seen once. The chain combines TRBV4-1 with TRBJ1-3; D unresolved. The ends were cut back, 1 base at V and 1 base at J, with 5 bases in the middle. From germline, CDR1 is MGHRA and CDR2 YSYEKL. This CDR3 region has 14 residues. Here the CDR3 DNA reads TGCGCCAGCAGCCAAGTAGGATCTGGAAACACCATATATTTT. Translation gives CASSQVGSGNTIYF.

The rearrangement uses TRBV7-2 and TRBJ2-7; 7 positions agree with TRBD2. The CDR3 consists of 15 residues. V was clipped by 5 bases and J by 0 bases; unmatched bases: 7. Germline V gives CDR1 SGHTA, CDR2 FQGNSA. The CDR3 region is CASSPAGGGSYEQYF. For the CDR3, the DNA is TGTGCCAGCAGCCCCGCGGGCGGGGGCTCCTACGAGCAGTACTTC. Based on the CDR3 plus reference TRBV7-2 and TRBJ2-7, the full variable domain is GAGVSQSPSNKVTEKGKDVELRCDPISGHTALYWYRQSLGQGLEFLIYFQGNSAPDKSGLPSDRFSAERTGGSVSTLTIQRTQQEDSAVYLCASSPAGGGSYEQYFGPGTRLTVT.

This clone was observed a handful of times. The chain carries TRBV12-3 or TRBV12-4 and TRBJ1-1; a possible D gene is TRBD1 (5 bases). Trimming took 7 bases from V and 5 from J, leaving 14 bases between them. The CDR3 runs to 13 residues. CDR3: CASTLEGRTEAFF. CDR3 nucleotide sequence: TGTGCCAGCACCCTCGAGGGGCGGACTGAAGCTTTCTTT.

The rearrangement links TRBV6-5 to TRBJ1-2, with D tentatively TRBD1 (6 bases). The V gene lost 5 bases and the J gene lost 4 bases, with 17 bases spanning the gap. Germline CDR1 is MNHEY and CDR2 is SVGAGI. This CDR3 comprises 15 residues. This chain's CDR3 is CASSPQGGSGYGYTF. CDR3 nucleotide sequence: TGTGCCAGCAGTCCTCAAGGGGGAAGCGGCTATGGCTACACCTTC.

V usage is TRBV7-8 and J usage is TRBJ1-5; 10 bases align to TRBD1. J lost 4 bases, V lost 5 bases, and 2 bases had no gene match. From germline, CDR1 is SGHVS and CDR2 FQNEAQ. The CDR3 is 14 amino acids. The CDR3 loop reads CASSRTGGNQPQHF. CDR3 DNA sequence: TGTGCCAGCAGCCGGACAGGGGGTAATCAGCCCCAGCATTTT.

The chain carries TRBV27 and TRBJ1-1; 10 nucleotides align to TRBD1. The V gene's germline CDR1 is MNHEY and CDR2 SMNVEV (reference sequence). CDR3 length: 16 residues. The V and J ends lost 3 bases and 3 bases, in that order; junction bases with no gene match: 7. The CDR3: CASSFLRQGADTEAFF. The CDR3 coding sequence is TGTGCCAGCAGTTTTCTGAGACAGGGGGCCGACACTGAAGCTTTCTTT.

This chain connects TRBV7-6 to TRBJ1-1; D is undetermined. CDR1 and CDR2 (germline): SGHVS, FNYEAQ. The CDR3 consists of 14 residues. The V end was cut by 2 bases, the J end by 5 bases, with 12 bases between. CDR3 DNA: TGTGCCAGCAGCTTATCTCTGACTGGAACTGAAGCTTTCTTT. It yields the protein CASSLSLTGTEAFF. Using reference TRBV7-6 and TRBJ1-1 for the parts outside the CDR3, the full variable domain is GAGVSQSPRYKVTKRGQDVALRCDPISGHVSLYWYRQALGQGPEFLTYFNYEAQQDKSGLPNDRFSAERPEGSISTLTIQRTEQRDSAMYRCASSLSLTGTEAFFGQGTRLTVV.

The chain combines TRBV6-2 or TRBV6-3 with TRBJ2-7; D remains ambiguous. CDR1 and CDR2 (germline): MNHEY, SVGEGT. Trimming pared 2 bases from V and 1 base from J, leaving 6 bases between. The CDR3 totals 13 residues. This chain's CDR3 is CASSYGVSYEQYF. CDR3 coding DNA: TGTGCCAGCAGTTACGGGGTTTCCTACGAGCAGTACTTC.

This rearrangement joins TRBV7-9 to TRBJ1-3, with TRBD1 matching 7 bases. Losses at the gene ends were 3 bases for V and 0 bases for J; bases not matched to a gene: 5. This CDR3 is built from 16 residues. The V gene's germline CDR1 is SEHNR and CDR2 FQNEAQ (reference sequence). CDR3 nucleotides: TGTGCCAGCAGCTTGAGACAGGGCAACTCTGGAAACACCATATATTTT. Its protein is CASSLRQGNSGNTIYF. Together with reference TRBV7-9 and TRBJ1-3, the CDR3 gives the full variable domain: DTGVSQNPRHKITKRGQNVTFRCDPISEHNRLYWYRQTLGQGPEFLTYFQNEAQLEKSRLLSDRFSAERPKGSFSTLEIQRTEQGDSAMYLCASSLRQGNSGNTIYFGEGSWLTVV.

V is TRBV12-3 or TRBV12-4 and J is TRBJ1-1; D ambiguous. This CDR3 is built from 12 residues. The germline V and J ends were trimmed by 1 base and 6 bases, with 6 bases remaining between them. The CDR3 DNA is TGTGCCAGCAGTTTAGGGTCTGCTGAAGCTTTCTTT. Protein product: CASSLGSAEAFF.

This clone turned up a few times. The CDR3 region is CASSATGTGELFF. For the CDR3, the DNA is TGTGCCAGCAGTGCGACCGGGACCGGGGAGCTGTTTTTT. The chain employs TRBV6-4 and TRBJ2-2; D is uncertain. There are 13 residues in the CDR3. Germline V CDR1 and CDR2: MRHNA, SNTAGT. Trimming removed 4 bases at V and 5 bases at J, with 8 bases between.

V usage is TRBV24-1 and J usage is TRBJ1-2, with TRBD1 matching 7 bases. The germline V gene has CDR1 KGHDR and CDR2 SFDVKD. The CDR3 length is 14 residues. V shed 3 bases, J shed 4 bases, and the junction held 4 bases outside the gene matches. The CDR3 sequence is CATSDADRAYGYTF. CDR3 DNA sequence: TGTGCCACCAGTGATGCAGACAGGGCCTATGGCTACACCTTC.

The DNA of the CDR3 is TGTGCCAGCAGCCAAATTGCGACGGTACTTGGAGAGCAGTTCTTC. It is translated as CASSQIATVLGEQFF. J is TRBJ2-1 and V is TRBV3-1 (or the pseudogene TRBV3-2); no definite D call. V lost 2 bases, J lost 10 bases, and 18 bases lay in between. From germline, CDR1 is LGHDT and CDR2 YNNKEL (reference sequence). The CDR3 has 15 residues.

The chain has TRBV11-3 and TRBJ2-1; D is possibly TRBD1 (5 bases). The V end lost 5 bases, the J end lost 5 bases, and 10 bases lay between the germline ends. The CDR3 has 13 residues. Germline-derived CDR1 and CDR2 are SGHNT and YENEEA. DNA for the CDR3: TGTGCCAGCAGCCTGACAGTTAACAATGAGCAGTTCTTC. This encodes CASSLTVNNEQFF.

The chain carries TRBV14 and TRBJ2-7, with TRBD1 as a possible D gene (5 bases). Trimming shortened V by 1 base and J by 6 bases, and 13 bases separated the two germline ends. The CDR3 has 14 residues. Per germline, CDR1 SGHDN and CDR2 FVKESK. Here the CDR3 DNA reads TGTGCCAGCAGCCAAGCGGACATTACCCCCGAGCAGTACTTC. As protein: CASSQADITPEQYF.

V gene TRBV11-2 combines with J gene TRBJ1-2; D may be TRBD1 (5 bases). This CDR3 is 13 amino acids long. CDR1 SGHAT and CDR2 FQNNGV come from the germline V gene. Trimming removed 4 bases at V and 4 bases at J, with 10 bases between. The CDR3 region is CASSSRVTYGYTF. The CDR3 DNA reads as TGTGCCAGCAGCTCCAGGGTCACCTATGGCTACACCTTC.

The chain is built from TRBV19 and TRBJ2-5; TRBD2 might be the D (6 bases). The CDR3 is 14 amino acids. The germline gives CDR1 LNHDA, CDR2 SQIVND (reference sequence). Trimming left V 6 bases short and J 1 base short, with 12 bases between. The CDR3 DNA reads TGTGCCAGTAGCCCGGGGACTTTCCAAGAGACCCAGTACTTC. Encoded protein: CASSPGTFQETQYF.

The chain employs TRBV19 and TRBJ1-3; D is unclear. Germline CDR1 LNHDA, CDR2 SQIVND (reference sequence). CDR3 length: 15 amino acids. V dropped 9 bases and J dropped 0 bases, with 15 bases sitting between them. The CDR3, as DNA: TGTGCCAGCCAGAATCTCGGCCTCTCTGGAAACACCATATATTTT. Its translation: CASQNLGLSGNTIYF.

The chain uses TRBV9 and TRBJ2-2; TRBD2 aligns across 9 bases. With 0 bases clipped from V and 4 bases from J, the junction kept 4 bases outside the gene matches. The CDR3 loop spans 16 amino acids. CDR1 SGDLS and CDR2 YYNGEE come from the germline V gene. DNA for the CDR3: TGTGCCAGCAGCGTAGTAAGCGGGGGGACCACCGGGGAGCTGTTTTTT. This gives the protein CASSVVSGGTTGELFF.

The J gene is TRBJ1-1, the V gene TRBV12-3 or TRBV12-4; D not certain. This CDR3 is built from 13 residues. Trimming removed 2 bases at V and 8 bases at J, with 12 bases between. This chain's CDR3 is CASSLISGVEAFF. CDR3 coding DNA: TGTGCCAGCAGTTTAATATCCGGGGTCGAAGCTTTCTTT.

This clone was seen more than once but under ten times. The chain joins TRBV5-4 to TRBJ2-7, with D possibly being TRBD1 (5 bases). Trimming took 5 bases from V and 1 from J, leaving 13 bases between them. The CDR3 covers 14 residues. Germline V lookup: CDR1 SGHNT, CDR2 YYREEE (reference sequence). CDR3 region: CASRTWGTSYEQYF. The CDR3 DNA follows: TGTGCCAGCAGGACTTGGGGCACATCCTACGAGCAGTACTTC.

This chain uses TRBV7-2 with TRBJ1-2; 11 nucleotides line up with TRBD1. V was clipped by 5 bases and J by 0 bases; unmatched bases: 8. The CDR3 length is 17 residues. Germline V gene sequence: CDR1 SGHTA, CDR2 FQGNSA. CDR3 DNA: TGTGCCAGCAGCCGCAGCCGGGACAGGGGGGCTAACTATGGCTACACCTTC. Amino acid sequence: CASSRSRDRGANYGYTF.

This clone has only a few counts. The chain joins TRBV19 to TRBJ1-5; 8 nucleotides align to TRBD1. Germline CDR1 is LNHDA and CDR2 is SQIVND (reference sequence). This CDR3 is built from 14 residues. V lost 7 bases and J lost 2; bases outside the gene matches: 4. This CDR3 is CASKKDRGNQPQHF. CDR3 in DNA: TGTGCCAGTAAAAAGGACAGGGGCAATCAGCCCCAGCATTTT. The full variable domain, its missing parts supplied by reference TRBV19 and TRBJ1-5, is DGGITQSPKYLFRKEGQNVTLSCEQNLNHDAMYWYRQDPGQGLRLIYYSQIVNDFQKGDIAEGYSVSREKKESFPLTVTSAQKNPTAFYLCASKKDRGNQPQHFGDGTRLSIL.

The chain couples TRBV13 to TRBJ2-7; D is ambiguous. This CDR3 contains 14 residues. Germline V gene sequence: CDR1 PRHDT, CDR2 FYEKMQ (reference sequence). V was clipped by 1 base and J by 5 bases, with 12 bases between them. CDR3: CASSLDGRINEQYF. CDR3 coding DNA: TGTGCCAGCAGCTTAGACGGGCGCATCAACGAGCAGTACTTC.